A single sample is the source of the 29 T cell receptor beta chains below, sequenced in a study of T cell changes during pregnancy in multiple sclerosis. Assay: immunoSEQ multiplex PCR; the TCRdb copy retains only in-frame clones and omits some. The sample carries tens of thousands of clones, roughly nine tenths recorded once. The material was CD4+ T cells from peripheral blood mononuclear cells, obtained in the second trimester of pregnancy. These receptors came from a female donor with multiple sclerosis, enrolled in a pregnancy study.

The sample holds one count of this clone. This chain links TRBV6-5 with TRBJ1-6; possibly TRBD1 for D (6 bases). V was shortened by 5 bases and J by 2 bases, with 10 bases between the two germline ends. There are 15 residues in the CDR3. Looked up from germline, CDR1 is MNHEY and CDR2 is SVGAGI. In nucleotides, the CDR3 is TGTGCCAGCAGTCTAAGGACAGCCTATAATTCACCCCTCCACTTT. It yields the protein CASSLRTAYNSPLHF.

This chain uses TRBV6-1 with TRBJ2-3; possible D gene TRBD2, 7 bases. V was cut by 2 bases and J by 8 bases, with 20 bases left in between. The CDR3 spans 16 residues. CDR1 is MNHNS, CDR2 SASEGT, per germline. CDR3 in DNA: TGTGCCAGCAGTGAATCGGGGGGCGGTTTTGGGGGTACGCAGTATTTT. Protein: CASSESGGGFGGTQYF.

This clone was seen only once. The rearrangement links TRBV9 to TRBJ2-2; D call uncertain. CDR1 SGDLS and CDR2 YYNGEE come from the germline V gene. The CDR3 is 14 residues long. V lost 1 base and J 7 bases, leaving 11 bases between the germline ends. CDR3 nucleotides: TGTGCCAGCAGCGTAACCCAGGATCACGGGGAGCTGTTTTTT. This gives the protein CASSVTQDHGELFF.

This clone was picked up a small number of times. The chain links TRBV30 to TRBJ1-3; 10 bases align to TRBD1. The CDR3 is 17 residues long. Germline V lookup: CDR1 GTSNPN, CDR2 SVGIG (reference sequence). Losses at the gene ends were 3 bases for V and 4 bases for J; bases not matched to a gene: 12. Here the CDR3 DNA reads TGTGCCTGGAGCCCCCCGGGACAGGGGACTTACGGAAACACCATATATTTT. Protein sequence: CAWSPPGQGTYGNTIYF.

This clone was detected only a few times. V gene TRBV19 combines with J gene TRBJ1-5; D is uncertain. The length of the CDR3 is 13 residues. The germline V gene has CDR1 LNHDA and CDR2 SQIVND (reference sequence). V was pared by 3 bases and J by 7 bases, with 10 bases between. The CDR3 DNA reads TGTGCCAGTAGTATTGGGTACGGGCAGCCCCAGCATTTT. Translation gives CASSIGYGQPQHF.

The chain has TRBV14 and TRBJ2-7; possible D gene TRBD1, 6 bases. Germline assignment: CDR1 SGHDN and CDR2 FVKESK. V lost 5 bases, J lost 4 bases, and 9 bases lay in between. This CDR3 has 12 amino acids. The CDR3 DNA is TGTGCCAGCAGCTCCCAGGGGTACGAGCAGTACTTC. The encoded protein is CASSSQGYEQYF.

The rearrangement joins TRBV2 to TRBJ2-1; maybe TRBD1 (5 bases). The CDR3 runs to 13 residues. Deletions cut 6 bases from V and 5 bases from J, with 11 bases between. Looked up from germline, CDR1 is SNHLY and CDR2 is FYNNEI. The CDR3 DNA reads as TGTGCCAGCAGGGCGACAGCTAACAATGAGCAGTTCTTC. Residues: CASRATANNEQFF.

Here the CDR3 reads CASSPGGDYSTDTQYF. The CDR3 bases are TGTGCCAGCAGCCCCGGGGGTGACTATAGCACAGATACGCAGTATTTT. The genes are TRBV7-6 and TRBJ2-3, with a possible D match to TRBD2 (6 bases). Germline values: CDR1 SGHVS, CDR2 FNYEAQ. V lost 5 bases to trimming and J lost 0 bases, with 15 bases between them. The CDR3 runs to 16 residues.

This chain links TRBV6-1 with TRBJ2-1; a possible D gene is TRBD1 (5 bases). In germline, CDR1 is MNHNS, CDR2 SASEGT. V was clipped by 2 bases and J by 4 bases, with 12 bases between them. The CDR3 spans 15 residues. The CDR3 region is CASSEKGAWYNEQFF. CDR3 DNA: TGTGCCAGCAGTGAAAAAGGGGCGTGGTACAATGAGCAGTTCTTC.

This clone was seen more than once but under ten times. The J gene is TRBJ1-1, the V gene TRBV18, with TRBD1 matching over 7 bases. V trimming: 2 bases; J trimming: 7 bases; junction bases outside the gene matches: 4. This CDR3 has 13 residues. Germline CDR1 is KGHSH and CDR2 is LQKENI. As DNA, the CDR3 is TGTGCCAGCTCACCAGCGACAGGGAATGAAGCTTTCTTT. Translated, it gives CASSPATGNEAFF.

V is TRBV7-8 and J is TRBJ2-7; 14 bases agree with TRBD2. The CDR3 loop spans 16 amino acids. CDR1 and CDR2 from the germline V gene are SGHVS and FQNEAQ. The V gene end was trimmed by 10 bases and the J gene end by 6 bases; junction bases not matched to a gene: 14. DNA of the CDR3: TGTGCCACCCACCCCGGGACTAGCGGGAGCATTGGCGAGCAGTACTTC. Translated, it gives CATHPGTSGSIGEQYF.

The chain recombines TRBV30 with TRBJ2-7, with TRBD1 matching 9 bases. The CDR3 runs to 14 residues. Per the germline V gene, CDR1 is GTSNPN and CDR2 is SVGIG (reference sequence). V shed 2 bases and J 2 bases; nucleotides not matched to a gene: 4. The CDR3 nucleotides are TGTGCCTGGAGTCCGGGACAGGGCACCTACGAGCAGTACTTC. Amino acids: CAWSPGQGTYEQYF.

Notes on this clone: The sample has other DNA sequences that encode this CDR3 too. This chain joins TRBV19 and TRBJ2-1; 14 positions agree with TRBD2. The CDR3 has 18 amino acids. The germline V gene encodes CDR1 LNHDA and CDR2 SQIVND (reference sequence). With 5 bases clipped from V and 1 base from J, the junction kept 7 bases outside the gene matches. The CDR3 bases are TGTGCCAGTAGTCCCGGACTAGCGGGGGGATCATCCTACAATGAGCAGTTCTTC. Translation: CASSPGLAGGSSYNEQFF. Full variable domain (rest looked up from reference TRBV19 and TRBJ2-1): DGGITQSPKYLFRKEGQNVTLSCEQNLNHDAMYWYRQDPGQGLRLIYYSQIVNDFQKGDIAEGYSVSREKKESFPLTVTSAQKNPTAFYLCASSPGLAGGSSYNEQFFGPGTRLTVL.

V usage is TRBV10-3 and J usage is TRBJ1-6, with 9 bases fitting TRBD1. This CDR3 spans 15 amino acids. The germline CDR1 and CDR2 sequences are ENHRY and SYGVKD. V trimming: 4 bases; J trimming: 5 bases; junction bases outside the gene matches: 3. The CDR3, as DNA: TGTGCCATCAGTGCATGGACAGGGGATAATTCACCCCTCCACTTT. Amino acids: CAISAWTGDNSPLHF.

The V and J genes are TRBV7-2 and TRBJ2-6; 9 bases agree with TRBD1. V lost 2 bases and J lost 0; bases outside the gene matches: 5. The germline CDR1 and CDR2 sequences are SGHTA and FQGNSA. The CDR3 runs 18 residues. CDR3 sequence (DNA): TGTGCCAGCAGCTTAAACACAGGGGGCCTCTCTGGGGCCAACGTCCTGACTTTC. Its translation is CASSLNTGGLSGANVLTF. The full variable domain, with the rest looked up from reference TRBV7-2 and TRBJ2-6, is GAGVSQSPSNKVTEKGKDVELRCDPISGHTALYWYRQSLGQGLEFLIYFQGNSAPDKSGLPSDRFSAERTGGSVSTLTIQRTQQEDSAVYLCASSLNTGGLSGANVLTFGAGSRLTVL.

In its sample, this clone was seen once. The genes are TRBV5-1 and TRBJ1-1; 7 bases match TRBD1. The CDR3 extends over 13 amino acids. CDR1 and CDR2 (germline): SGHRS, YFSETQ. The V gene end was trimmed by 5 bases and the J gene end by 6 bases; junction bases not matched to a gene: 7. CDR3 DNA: TGCGCCAGCAGTCGAAGACAGGGAGCTGAAGCTTTCTTT. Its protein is CASSRRQGAEAFF. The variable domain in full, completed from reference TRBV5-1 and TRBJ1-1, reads KAGVTQTPRYLIKTRGQQVTLSCSPISGHRSVSWYQQTPGQGLQFLFEYFSETQRNKGNFPGRFSGRQFSNSRSEMNVSTLELGDSALYLCASSRRQGAEAFFGQGTRLTVV.

The CDR3 reads CASSLGQGANTEAFF. The CDR3 bases are TGTGCCAGCAGCCTAGGACAGGGGGCGAACACTGAAGCTTTCTTT. The gene calls are TRBV7-9 and TRBJ1-1; TRBD1 agrees at 11 bases. In germline, CDR1 is SEHNR, CDR2 FQNEAQ (reference sequence). CDR3 length: 15 residues. J lost 1 base, V lost 5 bases, and 3 bases had no gene match. The whole variable domain, remainder taken from reference TRBV7-9 and TRBJ1-1, is DTGVSQNPRHKITKRGQNVTFRCDPISEHNRLYWYRQTLGQGPEFLTYFQNEAQLEKSRLLSDRFSAERPKGSFSTLEIQRTEQGDSAMYLCASSLGQGANTEAFFGQGTRLTVV.

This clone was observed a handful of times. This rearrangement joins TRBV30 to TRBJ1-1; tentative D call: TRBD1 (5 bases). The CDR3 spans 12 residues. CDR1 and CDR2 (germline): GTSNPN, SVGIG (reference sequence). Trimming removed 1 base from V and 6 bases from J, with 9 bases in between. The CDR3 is CAWSAGYPEAFF. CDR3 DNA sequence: TGTGCCTGGAGTGCAGGGTACCCTGAAGCTTTCTTT.

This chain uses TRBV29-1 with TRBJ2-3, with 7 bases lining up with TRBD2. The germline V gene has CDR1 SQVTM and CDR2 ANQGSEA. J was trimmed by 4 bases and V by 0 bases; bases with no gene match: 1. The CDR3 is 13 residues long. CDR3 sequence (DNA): TGCAGCGTTGAAGAACGGGGGGCAGATACGCAGTATTTT. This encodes CSVEERGADTQYF.

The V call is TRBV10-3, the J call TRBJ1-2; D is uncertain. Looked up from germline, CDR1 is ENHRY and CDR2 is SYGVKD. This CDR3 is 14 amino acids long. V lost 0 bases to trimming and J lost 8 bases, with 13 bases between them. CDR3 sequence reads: CAISESRVPRGYTF. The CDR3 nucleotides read TGTGCCATCAGTGAGTCGAGGGTCCCACGGGGCTACACCTTC.

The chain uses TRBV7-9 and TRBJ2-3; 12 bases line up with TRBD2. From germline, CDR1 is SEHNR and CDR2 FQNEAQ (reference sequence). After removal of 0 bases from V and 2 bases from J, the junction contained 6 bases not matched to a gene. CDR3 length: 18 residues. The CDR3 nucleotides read TGTGCCAGCAGCTTAGCCTGGACTAGCGGGATTTCCACAGATACGCAGTATTTT. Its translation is CASSLAWTSGISTDTQYF.

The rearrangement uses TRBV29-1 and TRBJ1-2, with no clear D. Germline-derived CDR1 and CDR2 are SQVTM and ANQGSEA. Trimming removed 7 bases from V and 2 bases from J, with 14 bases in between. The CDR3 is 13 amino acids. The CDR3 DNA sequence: TGCAGCGCATTTCTGACGGGAAACTATGGCTACACCTTC. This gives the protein CSAFLTGNYGYTF.

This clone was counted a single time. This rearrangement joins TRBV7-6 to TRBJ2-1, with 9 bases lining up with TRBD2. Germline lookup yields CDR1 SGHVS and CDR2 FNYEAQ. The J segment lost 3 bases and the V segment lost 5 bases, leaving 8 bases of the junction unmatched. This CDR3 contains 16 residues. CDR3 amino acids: CASSKRSTSGYNEQFF. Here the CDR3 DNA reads TGTGCCAGCAGCAAACGTTCGACTAGCGGCTACAATGAGCAGTTCTTC.

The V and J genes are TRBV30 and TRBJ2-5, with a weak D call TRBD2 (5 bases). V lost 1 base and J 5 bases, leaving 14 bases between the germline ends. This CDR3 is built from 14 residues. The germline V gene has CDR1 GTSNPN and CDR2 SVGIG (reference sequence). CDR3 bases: TGTGCCTGGAGTGAGGGCGGGTCGTCGGAGACCCAGTACTTC. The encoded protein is CAWSEGGSSETQYF.

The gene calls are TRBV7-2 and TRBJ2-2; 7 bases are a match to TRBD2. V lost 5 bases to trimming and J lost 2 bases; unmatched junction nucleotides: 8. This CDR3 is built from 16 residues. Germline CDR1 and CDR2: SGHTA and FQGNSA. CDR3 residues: CASSRGGGGNTGELFF. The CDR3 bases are TGTGCCAGCAGCCGGGGCGGCGGGGGAAACACCGGGGAGCTGTTTTTT.

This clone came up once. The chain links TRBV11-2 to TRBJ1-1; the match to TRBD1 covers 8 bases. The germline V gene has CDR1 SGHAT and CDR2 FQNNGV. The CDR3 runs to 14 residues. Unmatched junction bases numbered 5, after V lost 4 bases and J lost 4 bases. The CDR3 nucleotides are TGTGCCAGCAGCTCCCCGACAGGGGCCACTGAAGCTTTCTTT. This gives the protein CASSSPTGATEAFF. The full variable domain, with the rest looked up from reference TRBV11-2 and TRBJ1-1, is EAGVAQSPRYKIIEKRQSVAFWCNPISGHATLYWYQQILGQGPKLLIQFQNNGVVDDSQLPKDRFSAERLKGVDSTLKIQPAKLEDSAVYLCASSSPTGATEAFFGQGTRLTVV.

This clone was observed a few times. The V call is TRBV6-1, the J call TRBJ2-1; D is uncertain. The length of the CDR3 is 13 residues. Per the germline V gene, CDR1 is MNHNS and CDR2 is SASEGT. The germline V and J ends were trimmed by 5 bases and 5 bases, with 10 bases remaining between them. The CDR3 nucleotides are TGTGCCAGCAGTCTATCCCGGGACAATGAGCAGTTCTTC. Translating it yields CASSLSRDNEQFF.

This CDR3 reads CASSRRSGTVPEKLFF. CDR3 DNA sequence: TGTGCCAGCAGCCGCCGCTCCGGGACAGTTCCTGAAAAACTGTTTTTT. The V gene is TRBV7-8, the J gene TRBJ1-4; 7 positions match TRBD1. The CDR3 contains 16 residues. The germline CDR1 and CDR2 sequences are SGHVS and FQNEAQ. J lost 7 bases, V lost 5 bases, and 13 bases had no gene match.

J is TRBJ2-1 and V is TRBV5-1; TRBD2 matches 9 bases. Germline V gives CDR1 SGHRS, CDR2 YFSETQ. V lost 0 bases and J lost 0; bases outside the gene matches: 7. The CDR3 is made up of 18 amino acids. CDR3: CASSLGLAGLSSYNEQFF. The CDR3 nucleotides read TGCGCCAGCAGCTTGGGGCTAGCGGGACTAAGCTCCTACAATGAGCAGTTCTTC.